This TCR beta chain is drawn from a study of T cell changes during pregnancy in multiple sclerosis. Per germline, CDR1 LNHNV and CDR2 YYDKDF (reference sequence). The CDR3 is 19 amino acids. The V end lost 6 bases, the J end lost 2 bases, and 25 bases lay between the germline ends. Sequencing used immunoSEQ multiplex PCR; TCRdb keeps in-frame clones, though not all of them. Seen here are 56,000 or so clones, about 88% observed once, and the top ten hold more than 0.3%. This receptor was obtained from a female donor with multiple sclerosis, enrolled in a pregnancy study. This sequence joins TRBV15 and TRBJ2-2; perhaps TRBD2 as D (7 bases). The material was CD4+ T cells from peripheral blood mononuclear cells, obtained in the third trimester of pregnancy. CDR3 sequence reads: CATRGGLLRTVHNTGELFF. CDR3 DNA sequence: TGTGCCACCAGGGGGGGGCTACTCCGGACGGTCCACAACACCGGGGAGCTGTTTTTT. Using reference TRBV15 and TRBJ2-2 for the parts outside the CDR3, the full variable domain is DAMVIQNPRYQVTQFGKPVTLSCSQTLNHNVMYWYQQKSSQAPKLLFHYYDKDFNNEADTPDNFQSRRPNTSFCFLDIRSPGLGDTAMYLCATRGGLLRTVHNTGELFFGEGSRLTVL.